The 4 T cell receptor beta chains reported below all come from one sample, sequenced in a study of identifying expanded T cells in peripheral blood. Profiled with immunoSEQ multiplex PCR; TCRdb holds only in-frame clones, not every one. The sample has 120,000 or so clones, about 80% seen once. Source material: blood. These receptors originate from a person aged 18 to 70 in good health.

This clone was observed a single time. The gene calls are TRBV7-8 and TRBJ2-3; the match to TRBD2 covers 7 bases. The CDR3 runs to 12 residues. Trimming cost V 8 bases and J 1 base; bases outside gene matches: 0. Germline CDR1 reads SGHVS; CDR2 reads FQNEAQ. CDR3 amino acids: CASGGGTDTQYF. CDR3 bases: TGTGCCAGCGGGGGGGGCACAGATACGCAGTATTTT.

The gene calls are TRBV30 and TRBJ1-3; no reliable D call. Per germline, CDR1 GTSNPN and CDR2 SVGIG (reference sequence). Deletions cut 2 bases from V and 5 bases from J, with 10 bases between. This CDR3 has 13 amino acids. The CDR3 DNA reads as TGTGCCTGGAGTCTCCAACAGAGAAACACCATATATTTT. This sequence encodes CAWSLQQRNTIYF.

V is TRBV11-2 and J is TRBJ2-3; TRBD2 is a possible D gene (6 bases). Germline lookup yields CDR1 SGHAT and CDR2 FQNNGV. The CDR3 runs to 13 residues. V lost 5 bases and J 4 bases, leaving 10 bases between the germline ends. CDR3 DNA sequence: TGTGCCAGCAGCCTCTGGGGGGCAGATACGCAGTATTTT. Its translation: CASSLWGADTQYF.

This clone was found once. The rearrangement joins TRBV19 to TRBJ1-1, with TRBD1 as a possible D gene (6 bases). The germline gives CDR1 LNHDA, CDR2 SQIVND (reference sequence). V was shortened by 3 bases and J by 7 bases, with 9 bases between the two germline ends. This CDR3 is 12 amino acids long. This CDR3 reads CASSMRGSEAFF. The DNA of the CDR3 is TGTGCCAGTAGTATGAGGGGGAGTGAAGCTTTCTTT.